This T cell receptor beta chain originates from a study of T cell repertoires in cytomegalovirus infection (dated by TCRdb to about 2019). Regarding the study in general: Because public TCR beta signatures pointed to carriage of CMV infection together with the matching HLA type, the HLA type of each donor mattered for the analysis.

Note on this clonotype: The antigen it binds to is not known. It has no much larger one-base neighbor in the sample; base qualities were not kept.

What the work shows at the level of the full study, not this receptor alone: The ex vivo response was dominated by HLA-C-restricted CMV-specific TCR beta clonotypes, which also provided the single most frequent clonotype in two of eight donors. In both this cohort and an independent roughly 350-donor cohort, the cumulative frequency of public TCR beta family members distinguished carriers of CMV infection plus the relevant HLA type.

The data were produced on an Illumina HiSeq 1500. TCRdb reprocessed the public reads (quality trimming at Q25 with fastp, clone calling with MiXCR) and kept in-frame beta chains. Each CDR3 protein gets just one entry, which takes the most common genes and DNA from the rows behind it. Counted in this sample were some 440,000 distinct CDR3 sequences; about 33% of them appeared once. Together, the top ten hold roughly 13% of the sample. From the cysteine through the phenylalanine, the CDR3 covers 13 amino acids. Left in the record is the CDR3 DNA by itself, 39 bases read in frame from the first base. Trimming costs V 6 bases and J 6 bases, and their ends lie 13 bases apart. Sequences MNHNS (CDR1) and SASEGT (CDR2) are obtained from the germline V gene.

The sequenced sample was PBMCs. This chain is built from TRBV6-1 and TRBJ2-3; there is no confident call for the D gene. The receptor's source is a human donor in good health (CMV status not recorded). Some clones in this sample may be carry-over from other donors' samples. The DNA sequence reads TGTGCCAGCAGCTACCGTCTAGGGGATACGCAGTATTTT. This yields the protein CASSYRLGDTQYF.